This entry lists 23 T cell receptor beta chains sequenced from one sample in a study of shared clonotypes between healthy human individuals. TCRdb keeps only in-frame clones here, not all; method: immunoSEQ multiplex PCR. Of 850,000 to 1,200,000 clones listed, about three quarters are singletons. Sequencing was carried out using memory CD4+ T cells sorted from blood. Described subset: CD45RA-negative fraction. The receptor source for this set is a man between 18 and 29 years old in good health.

On this clone itself: This likely stems from a read error, as it lies one base from a far larger clone. V usage is TRBV7-2 and J usage is TRBJ2-2, with D possibly called TRBD1 or TRBD2 (5 bases each). This CDR3 comprises 13 residues. Germline CDR1 reads SGHTA; CDR2 reads FQGNSA. The germline V and J ends were trimmed by 5 bases and 4 bases, with 8 bases remaining between them. The DNA for the CDR3 is TGTGCCAGCAGCCGGGACCTCACCGGGGAGCTGTTTTTT. It specifies CASSRDLTGELFF.

This clone was seen a single time. The sample has other DNA sequences that encode this CDR3 too. The chain employs TRBV7-2 and TRBJ1-2, with D unresolved. This CDR3 spans 11 amino acids. The germline gives CDR1 SGHTA, CDR2 FQGNSA. The V end was cut by 2 bases, the J end by 8 bases, with 6 bases between. DNA of the CDR3: TGTGCCAGCAGCTTAACTTACGGCTACACCTTC. Amino acid sequence: CASSLTYGYTF.

This rearrangement joins TRBV5-1 to TRBJ2-7, with D possibly being TRBD2 (6 bases). The V end was cut by 4 bases, the J end by 4 bases, with 15 bases between. The CDR3 covers 14 residues. Per germline, CDR1 SGHRS and CDR2 YFSETQ. CDR3 bases: TGCGCCAGCAGCGGGGGACTTCAAGAATACGAGCAGTACTTC. Its translation: CASSGGLQEYEQYF.

The chain has TRBV30 and TRBJ1-6; 12 nucleotides agree with TRBD1. CDR3 size: 15 residues. The J segment lost 6 bases and the V segment lost 3 bases, leaving 3 bases of the junction unmatched. Germline values: CDR1 GTSNPN, CDR2 SVGIG (reference sequence). CDR3 amino acids: CAWRGQGAGNSPLHF. The CDR3 nucleotides read TGTGCCTGGAGGGGACAGGGGGCCGGTAATTCACCCCTCCACTTT.

This clone was counted a single time. The chain couples TRBV11-1 to TRBJ1-5; 7 bases are shared with TRBD1. Germline CDR1 and CDR2: SGHAT and FQDESV (reference sequence). With 1 base clipped from V and 6 bases from J, the junction kept 0 bases outside the gene matches. The CDR3 runs to 13 residues. The CDR3 spells CASSLDRGQPQHF. The CDR3 DNA reads as TGTGCCAGCAGCTTAGACAGGGGTCAGCCCCAGCATTTT.

V gene TRBV7-2 combines with J gene TRBJ2-7; the D is unclear. Germline V CDR1 and CDR2: SGHTA, FQGNSA. V lost 5 bases, J lost 5 bases, and 19 bases lay in between. CDR3 length: 15 residues. The CDR3 loop reads CASSRANQPLHEQYF. The CDR3 DNA reads as TGTGCCAGCAGCCGAGCCAATCAACCCCTCCACGAGCAGTACTTC. Variable domain in full (rest from reference TRBV7-2 and TRBJ2-7): GAGVSQSPSNKVTEKGKDVELRCDPISGHTALYWYRQSLGQGLEFLIYFQGNSAPDKSGLPSDRFSAERTGGSVSTLTIQRTQQEDSAVYLCASSRANQPLHEQYFGPGTRLTVT.

The CDR3 loop is CSVEAQGFSSYEQYF. The CDR3 region has the DNA TGCAGCGTTGAAGCCCAGGGGTTCTCTTCCTACGAGCAGTACTTC. The V and J genes are TRBV29-1 and TRBJ2-7; a possible D gene is TRBD1 (6 bases). The CDR3 extends over 15 amino acids. Germline values: CDR1 SQVTM, CDR2 ANQGSEA. V lost 1 base to trimming and J lost 1 base, with 14 bases between them.

This clone was seen once. This chain links TRBV2 with TRBJ2-7; perhaps TRBD1 as D (8 bases). In germline, CDR1 is SNHLY, CDR2 FYNNEI. The CDR3 covers 14 residues. Trimming left V 7 bases short and J 3 bases short, with 16 bases between. The CDR3 DNA reads as TGTGCCAGCACCCTAACAGGGGGGGGCTACGAGCAGTACTTC. This translates into CASTLTGGGYEQYF. Variable domain in full (rest from reference TRBV2 and TRBJ2-7): EPEVTQTPSHQVTQMGQEVILRCVPISNHLYFYWYRQILGQKVEFLVSFYNNEISEKSEIFDDQFSVERPDGSNFTLKIRSTKLEDSAMYFCASTLTGGGYEQYFGPGTRLTVT.

This chain links TRBV6-1 with TRBJ2-1, with D uncertain. The CDR3 consists of 13 residues. The germline V and J ends were trimmed by 3 bases and 6 bases, with 9 bases remaining between them. The germline CDR1 and CDR2 sequences are MNHNS and SASEGT. The CDR3 sequence is CASSDRSGNEQFF. The CDR3 nucleotides read TGTGCCAGCAGTGACAGGTCCGGCAATGAGCAGTTCTTC.

This clone was recorded once. The sample holds other DNA sequences that translate to the same CDR3. V usage is TRBV11-2 and J usage is TRBJ2-3; D is unclear. The CDR3 extends over 13 amino acids. Germline V lookup: CDR1 SGHAT, CDR2 FQNNGV. V was shortened by 2 bases and J by 4 bases, with 7 bases between the two germline ends. The CDR3 region has the DNA TGTGCCAGCAGCTTACTTGGGGCAGATACGCAGTATTTT. It yields the protein CASSLLGADTQYF.

The V call is TRBV13, the J call TRBJ1-1; no clear D gene. CDR3 size: 16 residues. Germline V gives CDR1 PRHDT, CDR2 FYEKMQ (reference sequence). V lost 1 base to trimming and J lost 3 bases, with 15 bases between them. The CDR3 reads CASSLVTVGKDTEAFF. The CDR3 DNA is TGTGCCAGCAGCTTAGTCACGGTGGGCAAGGACACTGAAGCTTTCTTT.

The gene calls are TRBV6-4 and TRBJ1-2, with 9 bases identical to TRBD1. The germline V gene encodes CDR1 MRHNA and CDR2 SNTAGT. Germline trimming cut 6 bases from V and 8 bases from J; bases unmatched to any gene: 7. This CDR3 has 13 residues. The chain's CDR3 is CASSPDRGRGYTF. DNA for the CDR3: TGTGCCAGCAGCCCGGACAGGGGAAGAGGCTACACCTTC.

The chain carries TRBV28 and TRBJ2-2; 8 nucleotides match TRBD1. Germline CDR1 and CDR2: MDHEN and SYDVKM. The CDR3 consists of 15 residues. V was pared by 2 bases and J by 7 bases, with 6 bases of the junction left unmatched. The CDR3 coding sequence is TGTGCCAGCAGTTTAGTCACAGGGGGGAGCGGGGAGCTGTTTTTT. Translation: CASSLVTGGSGELFF.

This rearrangement joins TRBV9 to TRBJ1-2, with D possibly being TRBD1 (5 bases). Germline CDR1 is SGDLS and CDR2 is YYNGEE. Trimming took off 3 bases at V and 5 bases at J, with 20 bases between the two ends. The CDR3 extends over 16 amino acids. In nucleotides, the CDR3 is TGTGCCAGCAGCGCCCGCGCTTCAGGGCAGACTTATGGCTACACCTTC. It codes for CASSARASGQTYGYTF.

This clone has more than one count but fewer than ten. The V call is TRBV4-2, the J call TRBJ2-5, with D unresolved. Germline values: CDR1 LGHNA, CDR2 YNFKEQ. This CDR3 contains 16 residues. Trimming cost V 0 bases and J 5 bases, with 16 bases left between them. Written as DNA, the CDR3 is TGTGCCAGCAGCCAAGATTGGGTGGGAATGGGGGAGACCCAGTACTTC. Protein product: CASSQDWVGMGETQYF.

The chain uses TRBV19 and TRBJ2-1, with 9 bases aligning to TRBD2. This CDR3 is built from 15 residues. Trimming at V came to 3 bases and at J to 8 bases, leaving 8 bases not matched to a gene. From germline, CDR1 is LNHDA and CDR2 SQIVND (reference sequence). In DNA form, the CDR3 reads TGTGCCAGTAGTATGTGGCGGGGGGGCTCGGATGAGCAGTTCTTC. It encodes CASSMWRGGSDEQFF.

This chain joins TRBV7-2 and TRBJ1-1, with 7 bases aligning to TRBD1. V gave up 1 base and J gave up 7 bases; unmatched junction bases: 12. The germline CDR1 and CDR2 sequences are SGHTA and FQGNSA. The CDR3 runs 16 residues. Here the CDR3 DNA reads TGTGCCAGCAGCTTAGTGTCAGGGGGGGGAGGAATTGAAGCTTTCTTT. It is translated as CASSLVSGGGGIEAFF.

This clone was seen just once. The chain joins TRBV19 to TRBJ1-5; TRBD1 might be the D (5 bases). The CDR3 length is 14 residues. Germline CDR1 reads LNHDA; CDR2 reads SQIVND (reference sequence). The ends were cut back, 5 bases at V and 7 bases at J, with 15 bases in the middle. CDR3: CASSLKGRGQPQHF. The CDR3 DNA follows: TGTGCCAGTAGTCTTAAGGGACGAGGGCAGCCCCAGCATTTT.

V and J are TRBV18 and TRBJ1-2, with D maybe TRBD1 (5 bases). Germline assignment: CDR1 KGHSH and CDR2 LQKENI. V shed 4 bases and J shed 0 bases, with 12 bases lying between them. The CDR3 length is 15 residues. The CDR3 sequence is CASSHKQEANYGYTF. The CDR3 DNA sequence: TGTGCCAGCTCACACAAACAGGAAGCTAACTATGGCTACACCTTC.

The chain couples TRBV29-1 to TRBJ1-1, with D possibly being TRBD1 (6 bases). Germline assignment: CDR1 SQVTM and CDR2 ANQGSEA. There are 14 residues in the CDR3. Trimming cost V 7 bases and J 7 bases, with 22 bases left between them. For the CDR3, the DNA is TGCAGCGCCCCACGCCCAGGGGTCCGGGATGAAGCTTTCTTT. Its translation: CSAPRPGVRDEAFF.

This rearrangement joins TRBV6-6 to TRBJ2-3; 7 positions match TRBD1. This CDR3 contains 14 residues. The V segment lost 6 bases and the J segment 1 base; nucleotides outside the gene matches: 4. The germline V gene encodes CDR1 MNHNY and CDR2 SVGAGI (reference sequence). DNA for the CDR3: TGTGCCAGCAGCAATACAGGGGGCACAGATACGCAGTATTTT. Amino acid sequence: CASSNTGGTDTQYF.

This clone was seen a few times. This rearrangement joins TRBV15 to TRBJ1-1, with TRBD1 as a possible D gene (5 bases). CDR3 size: 16 residues. Germline V lookup: CDR1 LNHNV, CDR2 YYDKDF (reference sequence). Trimming removed 3 bases from V and 0 bases from J, with 14 bases in between. The CDR3 DNA reads TGTGCCACCAGCAGGGGACGCGGGGCGTTGAACACTGAAGCTTTCTTT. Translating it yields CATSRGRGALNTEAFF.

V and J are TRBV6-1 and TRBJ1-1; D is unclear. This CDR3 comprises 12 residues. The germline V gene has CDR1 MNHNS and CDR2 SASEGT. The CDR3 is CAAAELSTEAFF. The CDR3 nucleotides are TGTGCAGCAGCTGAGTTGAGCACTGAAGCTTTCTTT.